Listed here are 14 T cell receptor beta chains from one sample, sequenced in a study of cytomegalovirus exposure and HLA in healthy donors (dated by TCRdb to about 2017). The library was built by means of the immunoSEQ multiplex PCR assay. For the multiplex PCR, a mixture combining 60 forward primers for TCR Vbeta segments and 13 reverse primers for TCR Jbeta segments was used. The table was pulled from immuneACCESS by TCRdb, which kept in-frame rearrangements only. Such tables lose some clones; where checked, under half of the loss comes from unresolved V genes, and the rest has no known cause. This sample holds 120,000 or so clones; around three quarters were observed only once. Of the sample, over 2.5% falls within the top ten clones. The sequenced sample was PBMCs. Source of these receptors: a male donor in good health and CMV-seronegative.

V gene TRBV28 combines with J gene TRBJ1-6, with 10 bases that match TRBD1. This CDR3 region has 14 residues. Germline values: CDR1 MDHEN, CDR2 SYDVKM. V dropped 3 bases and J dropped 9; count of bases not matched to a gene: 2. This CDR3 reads CASSFWTGGSPLHF. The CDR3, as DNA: TGTGCCAGCAGTTTCTGGACAGGGGGTTCACCCCTCCACTTT.

CDR3 DNA sequence: TGTGCCAGCAGGTCGGGAGGTATCAATAATTCACCCCTCCACTTT. Its protein is CASRSGGINNSPLHF. The rearrangement joins TRBV6-1 to TRBJ1-6; D remains ambiguous. The CDR3 spans 15 residues. Germline V gene data show CDR1 as MNHNS and CDR2 as SASEGT. V lost 6 bases and J lost 5, with 14 bases in between.

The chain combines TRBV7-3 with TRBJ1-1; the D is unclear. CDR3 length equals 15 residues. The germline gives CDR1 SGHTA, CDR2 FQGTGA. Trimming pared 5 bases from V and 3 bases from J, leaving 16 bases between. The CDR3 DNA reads TGTGCCAGCAGCCCTAGCCCAGCCACCTACACTGAAGCTTTCTTT. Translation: CASSPSPATYTEAFF.

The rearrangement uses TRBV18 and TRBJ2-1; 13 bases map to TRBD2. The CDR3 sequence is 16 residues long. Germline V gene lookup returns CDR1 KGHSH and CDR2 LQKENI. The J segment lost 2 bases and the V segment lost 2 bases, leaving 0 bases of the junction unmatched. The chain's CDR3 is CASSPGTSGTYNEQFF. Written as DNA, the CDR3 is TGTGCCAGCTCACCAGGGACTAGCGGGACCTACAATGAGCAGTTCTTC. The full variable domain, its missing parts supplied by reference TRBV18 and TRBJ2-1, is NAGVMQNPRHLVRRRGQEARLRCSPMKGHSHVYWYRQLPEEGLKFMVYLQKENIIDESGMPKERFSAEFPKEGPSILRIQQVVRGDSAAYFCASSPGTSGTYNEQFFGPGTRLTVL.

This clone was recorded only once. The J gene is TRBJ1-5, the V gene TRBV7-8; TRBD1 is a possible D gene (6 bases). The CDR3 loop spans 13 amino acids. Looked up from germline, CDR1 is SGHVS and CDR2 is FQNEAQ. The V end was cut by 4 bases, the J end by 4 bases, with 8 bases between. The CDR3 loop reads CASSYQGNQPQHF. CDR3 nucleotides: TGTGCCAGCAGCTACCAGGGGAATCAGCCCCAGCATTTT.

The CDR3 is CASSFPHRGQGVSDTEAFF. CDR3 in DNA: TGTGCCAGCAGCTTTCCCCATCGGGGACAGGGGGTGTCGGACACTGAAGCTTTCTTT. This chain connects TRBV5-4 to TRBJ1-1, with 11 bases aligning to TRBD1. V was clipped by 2 bases and J by 3 bases; unmatched bases: 15. CDR1 is SGHNT, CDR2 YYREEE, per germline (reference sequence). The CDR3 contains 19 residues.

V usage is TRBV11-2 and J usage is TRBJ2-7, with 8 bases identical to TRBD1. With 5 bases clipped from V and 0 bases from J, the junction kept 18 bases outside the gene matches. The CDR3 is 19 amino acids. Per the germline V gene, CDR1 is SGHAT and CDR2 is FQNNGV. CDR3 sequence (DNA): TGTGCCAGCAGCCAACCAATTATCAAGGGACAGGAGATCTCCTACGAGCAGTACTTC. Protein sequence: CASSQPIIKGQEISYEQYF.

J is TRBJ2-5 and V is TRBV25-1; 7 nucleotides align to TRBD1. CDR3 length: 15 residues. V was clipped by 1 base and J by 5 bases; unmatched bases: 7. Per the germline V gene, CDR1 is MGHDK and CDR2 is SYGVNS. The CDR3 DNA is TGTGCCAGCAGTGAATTTGGCGGCAGGGGGGAGACCCAGTACTTC. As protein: CASSEFGGRGETQYF.

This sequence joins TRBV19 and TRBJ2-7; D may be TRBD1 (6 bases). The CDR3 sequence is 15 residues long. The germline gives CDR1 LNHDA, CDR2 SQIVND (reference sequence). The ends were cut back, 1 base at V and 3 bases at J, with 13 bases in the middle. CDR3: CASSIVPGVVYEQYF. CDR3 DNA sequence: TGTGCCAGTAGTATAGTGCCAGGGGTGGTCTACGAGCAGTACTTC. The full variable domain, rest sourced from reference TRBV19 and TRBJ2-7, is DGGITQSPKYLFRKEGQNVTLSCEQNLNHDAMYWYRQDPGQGLRLIYYSQIVNDFQKGDIAEGYSVSREKKESFPLTVTSAQKNPTAFYLCASSIVPGVVYEQYFGPGTRLTVT.

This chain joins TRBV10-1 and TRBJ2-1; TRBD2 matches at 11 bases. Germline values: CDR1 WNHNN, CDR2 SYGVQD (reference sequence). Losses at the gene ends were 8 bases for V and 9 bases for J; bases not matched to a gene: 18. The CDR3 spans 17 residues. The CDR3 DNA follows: TGCGCCAGCCGAACGCCTCCTGATAGCGGGGGGGCAAGTGAGCAGTTCTTC. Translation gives CASRTPPDSGGASEQFF.

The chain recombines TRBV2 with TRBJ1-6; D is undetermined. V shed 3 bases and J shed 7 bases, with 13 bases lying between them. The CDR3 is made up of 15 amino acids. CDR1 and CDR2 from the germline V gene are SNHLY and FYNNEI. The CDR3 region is CASSELRPENSPLHF. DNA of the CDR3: TGTGCCAGCAGTGAGTTGCGACCGGAGAATTCACCCCTCCACTTT. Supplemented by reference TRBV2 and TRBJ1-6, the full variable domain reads EPEVTQTPSHQVTQMGQEVILRCVPISNHLYFYWYRQILGQKVEFLVSFYNNEISEKSEIFDDQFSVERPDGSNFTLKIRSTKLEDSAMYFCASSELRPENSPLHFGNGTRLTVT.

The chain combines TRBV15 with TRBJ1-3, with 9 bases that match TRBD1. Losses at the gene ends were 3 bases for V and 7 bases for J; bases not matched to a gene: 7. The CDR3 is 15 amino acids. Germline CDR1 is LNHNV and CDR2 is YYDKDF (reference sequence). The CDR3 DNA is TGTGCCACCAGCAGGGGGACAGGGTATCTCAACACCATATATTTT. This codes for CATSRGTGYLNTIYF.

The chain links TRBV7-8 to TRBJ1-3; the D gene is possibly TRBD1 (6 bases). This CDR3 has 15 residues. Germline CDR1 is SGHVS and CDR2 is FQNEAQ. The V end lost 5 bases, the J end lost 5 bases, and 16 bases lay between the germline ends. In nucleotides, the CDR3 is TGTGCCAGCAGCACCATGGGGGGGCTAAGAAACACCATATATTTT. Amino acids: CASSTMGGLRNTIYF.

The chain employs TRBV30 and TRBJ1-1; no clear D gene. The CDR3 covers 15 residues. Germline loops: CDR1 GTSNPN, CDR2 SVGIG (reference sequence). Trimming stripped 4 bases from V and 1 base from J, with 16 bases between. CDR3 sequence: CAWNPRLTQNTEAFF. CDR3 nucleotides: TGTGCCTGGAACCCCCGACTTACCCAGAACACTGAAGCTTTCTTT. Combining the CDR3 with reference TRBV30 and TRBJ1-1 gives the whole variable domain SQTIHQWPATLVQPVGSPLSLECTVEGTSNPNLYWYRQAAGRGLQLLFYSVGIGQISSEVPQNLSASRPQDRQFILSSKKLLLSDSGFYLCAWNPRLTQNTEAFFGQGTRLTVV.